Presented here are 10 T cell receptor beta chains from one specimen sequenced in a study of T cell changes during pregnancy in multiple sclerosis. The method was immunoSEQ multiplex PCR; TCRdb's version includes in-frame clones alone and lacks a portion of them. The sample consists of 15,000 or so clones, roughly 86% of them appearing once. Material: CD8+ T cells from peripheral blood mononuclear cells, obtained in the second trimester of pregnancy. The receptors here all came from a female donor in good health, enrolled as a control in a pregnancy study.

The genes are TRBV21-1 and TRBJ2-1; the tabulated D call, TRBD1, remains unverified against the DNA. TRBV21-1 is recorded as a pseudogene. This CDR3 comprises 15 residues. CDR3 nucleotides: TGTGCCAGCAGCAAGAGATGGGCCGACTACAATGAGCAGTTCTTC. This encodes CASSKRWADYNEQFF.

V usage is TRBV6-5 and J usage is TRBJ1-6, with TRBD1 identical over 7 bases. Unmatched junction bases numbered 5, after V lost 6 bases and J lost 9 bases. CDR1 and CDR2 (germline): MNHEY, SVGAGI. This CDR3 region has 13 residues. CDR3 DNA sequence: TGTGCCAGCAGACAGGGGAAATTTTCACCCCTCCACTTT. Its protein is CASRQGKFSPLHF.

In regard to this clone: The same CDR3 also results from other DNA sequences found in this sample. This chain links TRBV7-9 with TRBJ2-2; weak D call: TRBD1 (5 bases). The CDR3 totals 14 residues. Between the trimmed V and J ends, which lost 5 bases and 2 bases, there was a span of 9 bases. The germline CDR1 and CDR2 sequences are SEHNR and FQNEAQ (reference sequence). The CDR3 DNA reads as TGTGCCAGCAGCCCAGGGCTCAACACCGGGGAGCTGTTTTTT. Translation gives CASSPGLNTGELFF.

This chain connects TRBV7-9 to TRBJ2-3; D perhaps matches TRBD2 (6 bases). Trimming shortened V by 5 bases and J by 5 bases, and 17 bases separated the two germline ends. Germline lookup yields CDR1 SEHNR and CDR2 FQNEAQ (reference sequence). The CDR3 consists of 15 residues. For the CDR3, the DNA is TGTGCCAGCAGCCCCGCGGATGAGGAGGGAGATACGCAGTATTTT. This codes for CASSPADEEGDTQYF. The whole variable domain, filled in from reference TRBV7-9 and TRBJ2-3, reads DTGVSQNPRHKITKRGQNVTFRCDPISEHNRLYWYRQTLGQGPEFLTYFQNEAQLEKSRLLSDRFSAERPKGSFSTLEIQRTEQGDSAMYLCASSPADEEGDTQYFGPGTRLTVL.

The V call is TRBV15, the J call TRBJ1-3; the D is unclear. This CDR3 comprises 16 residues. V lost 5 bases to trimming and J lost 0 bases, with 14 bases between them. Germline CDR1 is LNHNV and CDR2 is YYDKDF (reference sequence). CDR3 amino acids: CATSPLLQTSGNTIYF. DNA for the CDR3: TGTGCCACCAGCCCTCTCTTACAGACCTCTGGAAACACCATATATTTT.

Concerning this clone: This could be a read error, since a much larger clone is one nucleotide away. Other nucleotide sequences from this sample produce the same CDR3. The chain links TRBV27 to TRBJ2-7; possible D gene TRBD1, 5 bases. V was trimmed by 5 bases and J by 2 bases, leaving 10 bases between them. Germline V gene lookup returns CDR1 MNHEY and CDR2 SMNVEV (reference sequence). The CDR3 spans 13 residues. DNA of the CDR3: TGTGCCAGCAGTGACAGAGTAGCCTACGAGCAGTACTTC. Protein sequence: CASSDRVAYEQYF.

This clone was counted between two and nine times. The chain joins TRBV5-6 to TRBJ1-5; D is ambiguous. Between the trimmed V and J ends, which lost 7 bases and 4 bases, there was a span of 9 bases. Germline V CDR1 and CDR2: SGHDT, YYEEEE. This CDR3 is 12 amino acids long. CDR3 amino acids: CASGAGNQPQHF. For the CDR3, the DNA is TGTGCCAGCGGCGCGGGGAATCAGCCCCAGCATTTT.

This sequence joins TRBV7-2 and TRBJ2-7, with TRBD1 as a possible D gene (6 bases). V dropped 6 bases and J dropped 2 bases, with 17 bases sitting between them. The CDR3 runs 15 residues. Germline lookup yields CDR1 SGHTA and CDR2 FQGNSA. The CDR3 here is CASRLDLQGPYEQYF. The CDR3 DNA reads TGTGCCAGCAGACTAGATCTACAGGGTCCCTACGAGCAGTACTTC. Drawing the rest from reference TRBV7-2 and TRBJ2-7, the complete variable domain is GAGVSQSPSNKVTEKGKDVELRCDPISGHTALYWYRQSLGQGLEFLIYFQGNSAPDKSGLPSDRFSAERTGGSVSTLTIQRTQQEDSAVYLCASRLDLQGPYEQYFGPGTRLTVT.

The chain employs TRBV4-3 and TRBJ1-2; 7 bases align to TRBD1. Germline CDR1 and CDR2: LGHNA and YSLEER. V gave up 0 bases and J gave up 4 bases; unmatched junction bases: 5. The CDR3 covers 15 residues. The CDR3 DNA reads as TGCGCCAGCAGCCAAGATCAGGGGACAGCCTATGGCTACACCTTC. It encodes CASSQDQGTAYGYTF.

The rearrangement joins TRBV5-5 to TRBJ1-5, with 9 bases lining up with TRBD1. The CDR3 contains 17 residues. Germline CDR1 and CDR2: SGHKS and YYEKEE (reference sequence). V lost 1 base, J lost 2 bases, and 7 bases stayed unmatched. The CDR3 loop is CASSLWIQGAGNQPQHF. CDR3 coding DNA: TGTGCCAGCAGCTTGTGGATACAGGGGGCAGGCAATCAGCCCCAGCATTTT.